Below, 15 T cell receptor beta chains from the same sample are listed, as sequenced in a study of vaccination effects on CD4 cells after COVID-19. Before sequencing took place, the ViraFEST assay used viral peptide pools to expand antigen-specific CD4+ T cells. A 10-day culture period preceded the isolation of CD4+ T cells. TCRdb keeps only in-frame clones here, not all; method: immunoSEQ multiplex PCR. The profile shows around 83,000 clones, about 74% of them singletons. Antigen specificity for these receptors is unknown. Sample: CD4+ T cells from PBMCs cultured with HCoV-229E spike peptides, taken before COVID-19 vaccination. The origin of the receptors is a human donor who received a COVID-19 vaccine.

The sample holds one count of this clone. Compared with germline, one end of the junction differs, possibly owing to a read error. This chain joins TRBV7-8 and TRBJ1-5; D is perhaps TRBD1 (6 bases). The CDR3 consists of 15 residues. Germline lookup yields CDR1 SGHVS and CDR2 FQNEAQ. The CDR3 DNA follows: TGTGCCAGCAACTTAGCGGGGGGCTCCAATCAGCCCCAGCATTTT. It yields the protein CASNLAGGSNQPQHF.

The chain uses TRBV19 and TRBJ2-6; 7 bases match TRBD1. Per the germline V gene, CDR1 is LNHDA and CDR2 is SQIVND (reference sequence). V lost 7 bases to trimming and J lost 0 bases; unmatched junction nucleotides: 15. This CDR3 comprises 19 residues. As DNA, the CDR3 is TGTGCCAGTACCAAGTTTGGGGGCAGGGGGTACTCTGGGGCCAACGTCCTGACTTTC. Amino acid sequence: CASTKFGGRGYSGANVLTF.

The rearrangement uses TRBV30 and TRBJ1-4; D ambiguous. Trimming shortened V by 2 bases and J by 3 bases, and 7 bases separated the two germline ends. Germline-derived CDR1 and CDR2 are GTSNPN and SVGIG (reference sequence). This CDR3 region has 13 residues. The CDR3 here is CAWSPGPNEKLFF. The DNA of the CDR3 is TGTGCCTGGAGTCCCGGCCCTAATGAAAAACTGTTTTTT.

The chain couples TRBV6-4 to TRBJ1-3; D possibly corresponds to TRBD1 (6 bases). This CDR3 spans 15 amino acids. CDR1 is MRHNA and CDR2 is SNTAGT in the germline V gene. V shed 5 bases and J shed 0 bases, with 11 bases lying between them. The CDR3 sequence: CASSSGQTSGNTIYF. The CDR3 DNA sequence: TGTGCCAGCAGTTCAGGACAGACCTCTGGAAACACCATATATTTT.

This clone was seen a single time. The rearrangement joins TRBV18 to TRBJ2-3; TRBD1 might be the D (6 bases). This CDR3 comprises 14 residues. CDR1 is KGHSH, CDR2 LQKENI, per germline. The V and J ends lost 0 bases and 4 bases respectively, with 8 bases between them. CDR3 bases: TGTGCCAGCTCACCACCAGGACAGCCAGATACGCAGTATTTT. Encoded protein: CASSPPGQPDTQYF. Supplemented by reference TRBV18 and TRBJ2-3, the full variable domain reads NAGVMQNPRHLVRRRGQEARLRCSPMKGHSHVYWYRQLPEEGLKFMVYLQKENIIDESGMPKERFSAEFPKEGPSILRIQQVVRGDSAAYFCASSPPGQPDTQYFGPGTRLTVL.

J is TRBJ2-6 and V is TRBV7-2, with D possibly called TRBD1 or TRBD2 (6 bases each). CDR1 and CDR2 from the germline V gene are SGHTA and FQGNSA. V gave up 8 bases and J gave up 0 bases, with 20 bases separating them. This CDR3 contains 18 residues. CDR3 residues: CASRPLGGQLSGANVLTF. DNA for the CDR3: TGTGCCAGCCGCCCCCTCGGGGGACAACTCTCTGGGGCCAACGTCCTGACTTTC.

The chain joins TRBV25-1 to TRBJ1-2; D is ambiguous. V lost 6 bases and J lost 3, with 14 bases in between. Germline assignment: CDR1 MGHDK and CDR2 SYGVNS. The CDR3 has 14 amino acids. The CDR3 sequence: CASSGPTRDYGYTF. In DNA form, the CDR3 reads TGTGCCAGCAGCGGGCCAACGAGGGACTATGGCTACACCTTC.

This clone showed up just a few times. This chain connects TRBV7-3 to TRBJ2-2, with 9 bases identical to TRBD1. CDR3 length: 16 amino acids. Germline lookup yields CDR1 SGHTA and CDR2 FQGTGA. Trimming at V came to 5 bases and at J to 1 base, leaving 5 bases not matched to a gene. CDR3 coding DNA: TGTGCCAGCAGCCTCCACAGGGGGCTGAACACCGGGGAGCTGTTTTTT. It yields the protein CASSLHRGLNTGELFF. The whole variable domain, remainder taken from reference TRBV7-3 and TRBJ2-2, is GAGVSQTPSNKVTEKGKYVELRCDPISGHTALYWYRQSLGQGPEFLIYFQGTGAADDSGLPNDRFFAVRPEGSVSTLKIQRTERGDSAVYLCASSLHRGLNTGELFFGEGSRLTVL.

The V call is TRBV6-5, the J call TRBJ1-3, with D unresolved. This CDR3 is 16 amino acids long. CDR1 MNHEY and CDR2 SVGAGI come from the germline V gene. V lost 4 bases, J lost 0 bases, and 13 bases lay in between. The CDR3 DNA follows: TGTGCCAGCAGTTTAGGAGACGGAGACTCTGGAAACACCATATATTTT. This gives the protein CASSLGDGDSGNTIYF.

The rearrangement joins TRBV4-3 to TRBJ2-1, with a possible D match to TRBD1 (6 bases). The V gene lost 3 bases and the J gene lost 7 bases, with 19 bases spanning the gap. This CDR3 is 16 amino acids long. The germline gives CDR1 LGHNA, CDR2 YSLEER. CDR3 amino acids: CASSHITRDMGNEQFF. The CDR3 nucleotides are TGCGCCAGCAGCCACATTACCCGGGACATGGGGAATGAGCAGTTCTTC.

This chain joins TRBV7-9 and TRBJ2-7; possibly TRBD1 or TRBD2 for D (5 bases each). The V end was cut by 3 bases, the J end by 2 bases, with 14 bases between. The CDR3 is made up of 15 amino acids. Germline loops: CDR1 SEHNR, CDR2 FQNEAQ (reference sequence). The DNA for the CDR3 is TGTGCCAGCAGCTTCGGGGCAGGGAGCACCTACGAGCAGTACGTC. Amino acid sequence: CASSFGAGSTYEQYV.

This clone has more than one count but fewer than ten. The chain joins TRBV3-1 (or the pseudogene TRBV3-2) to TRBJ1-1, with D tentatively TRBD1 (5 bases). Between the trimmed V and J ends, which lost 8 bases and 3 bases, there was a span of 13 bases. This CDR3 has 13 amino acids. Per germline, CDR1 LGHDT and CDR2 YNNKEL (reference sequence). The CDR3 DNA reads TGTGCCAGCGGGTCCGGGACGCACACTGAAGCTTTCTTT. Translation: CASGSGTHTEAFF.

This clone was counted between two and nine times. This sequence joins TRBV28 and TRBJ2-1; D assignment may be TRBD1 or TRBD2 (5 bases each). CDR3 length equals 14 residues. Germline CDR1 MDHEN, CDR2 SYDVKM. V lost 2 bases and J lost 6, with 11 bases in between. This CDR3 reads CASSLGGTINEQFF. CDR3 coding DNA: TGTGCCAGCAGTTTAGGGGGTACAATCAATGAGCAGTTCTTC. Supplemented by reference TRBV28 and TRBJ2-1, the full variable domain reads DVKVTQSSRYLVKRTGEKVFLECVQDMDHENMFWYRQDPGLGLRLIYFSYDVKMKEKGDIPEGYSVSREKKERFSLILESASTNQTSMYLCASSLGGTINEQFFGPGTRLTVL.

This clone occurred a few times. This chain connects TRBV19 to TRBJ1-4; D is unresolved. Trimming shortened V by 3 bases and J by 3 bases, and 11 bases separated the two germline ends. Germline-derived CDR1 and CDR2 are LNHDA and SQIVND (reference sequence). This CDR3 comprises 15 residues. The CDR3 protein is CASSINAVANEKLFF. The CDR3 nucleotides are TGTGCCAGTAGTATCAATGCTGTCGCTAATGAAAAACTGTTTTTT.

The rearrangement links TRBV30 to TRBJ1-5, with 8 bases matching TRBD1. The CDR3 has 17 amino acids. The V gene end was trimmed by 3 bases and the J gene end by 2 bases; junction bases not matched to a gene: 12. CDR1 and CDR2 (germline): GTSNPN, SVGIG (reference sequence). The CDR3 region is CAWSPTRTGSGNQPQHF. CDR3 nucleotides: TGTGCCTGGAGCCCTACCCGGACAGGGAGCGGCAATCAGCCCCAGCATTTT. The variable domain in full, with the rest retrieved from reference TRBV30 and TRBJ1-5, is SQTIHQWPATLVQPVGSPLSLECTVEGTSNPNLYWYRQAAGRGLQLLFYSVGIGQISSEVPQNLSASRPQDRQFILSSKKLLLSDSGFYLCAWSPTRTGSGNQPQHFGDGTRLSIL.